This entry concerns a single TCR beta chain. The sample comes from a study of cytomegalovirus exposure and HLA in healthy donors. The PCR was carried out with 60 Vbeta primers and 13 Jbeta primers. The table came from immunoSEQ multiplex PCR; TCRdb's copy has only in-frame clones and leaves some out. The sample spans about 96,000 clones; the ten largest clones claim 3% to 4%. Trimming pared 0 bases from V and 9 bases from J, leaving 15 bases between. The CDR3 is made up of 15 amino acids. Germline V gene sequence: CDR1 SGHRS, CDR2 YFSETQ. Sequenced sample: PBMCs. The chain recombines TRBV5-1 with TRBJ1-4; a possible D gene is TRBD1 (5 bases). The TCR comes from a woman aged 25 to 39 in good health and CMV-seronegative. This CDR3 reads CASSLGPRQGQKLFF. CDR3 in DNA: TGCGCCAGCAGCTTGGGACCTAGGCAGGGCCAAAAACTGTTTTTT. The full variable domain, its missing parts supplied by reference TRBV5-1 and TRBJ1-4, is KAGVTQTPRYLIKTRGQQVTLSCSPISGHRSVSWYQQTPGQGLQFLFEYFSETQRNKGNFPGRFSGRQFSNSRSEMNVSTLELGDSALYLCASSLGPRQGQKLFFGSGTQLSVL.